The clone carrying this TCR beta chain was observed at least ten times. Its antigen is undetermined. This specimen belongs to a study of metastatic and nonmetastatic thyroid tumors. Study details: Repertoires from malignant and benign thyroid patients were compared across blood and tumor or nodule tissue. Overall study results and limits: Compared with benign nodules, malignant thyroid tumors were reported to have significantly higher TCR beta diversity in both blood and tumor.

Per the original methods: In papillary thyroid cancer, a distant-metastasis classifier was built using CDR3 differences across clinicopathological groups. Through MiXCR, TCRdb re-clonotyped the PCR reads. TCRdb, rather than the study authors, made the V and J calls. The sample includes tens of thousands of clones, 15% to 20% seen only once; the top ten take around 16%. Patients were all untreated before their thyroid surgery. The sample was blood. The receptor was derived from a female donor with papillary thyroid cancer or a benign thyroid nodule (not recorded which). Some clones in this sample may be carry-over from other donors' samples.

For the CDR3, the DNA is TGTGCCTGGACCGACCCCATTGGGGGTCGGGAAAAACTGTTTTTT. This codes for CAWTDPIGGREKLFF. The genes are TRBV30 and TRBJ1-4; TRBD1 might be the D (5 bases). Deletions cut 4 bases from V and 8 bases from J, with 20 bases between. CDR1 GTSNPN and CDR2 SVGIG come from the germline V gene (reference sequence). The CDR3 loop spans 15 amino acids. Full variable domain (remainder filled in from reference TRBV30 and TRBJ1-4): SQTIHQWPATLVQPVGSPLSLECTVEGTSNPNLYWYRQAAGRGLQLLFYSVGIGQISSEVPQNLSASRPQDRQFILSSKKLLLSDSGFYLCAWTDPIGGREKLFFGSGTQLSVL.